This TCR beta chain was sequenced during a study of T cell repertoires in aging, cancer and after chemotherapy. Study-level background: Chronic lymphocytic leukemia patients on fludarabine- or bendamustine-based regimens gave paired samples before and after chemotherapy. Study outcomes and limitations: These repertoire data do not allow conclusions about immunological memory after chemotherapy. Compared with age-matched healthy donors, untreated hematological or solid cancer patients showed higher blood TCR clonality. Thymic emigration or peripheral T cell expansion may be impaired by lymphoid organ infiltration in hematological cancer.

Peripheral blood genomic DNA, not sorted cells or RNA, was the template. TRB rearrangements spanning V, D and J were amplified using mixed TRB-A/B primers. MiXCR was run by TCRdb on the multiplex PCR reads, yielding one entry per CDR3 protein. This table holds roughly 7,500 distinct CDR3 sequences, approximately 30% found once. With regard to this clonotype: The antigen is not known.

CDR3 length: 11 residues. Trimming cost V 5 bases and J 8 bases, with 9 bases left between them. The V call is TRBV12-3 or TRBV12-4, the J call TRBJ1-2, with a tentative D call TRBD1 (5 bases). This sequence originates from a human donor with a blood cancer. The sample taken for sequencing was blood. CDR3 bases: TGTGCCAGCAGTCAGGGCTTCGGCTACACCTTC. Amino acid sequence: CASSQGFGYTF.